This T cell receptor beta chain was identified in a study of shared clonotypes between healthy human individuals. Overall study findings and caveats: Non-shared clonotypes were found to have lower generation probabilities than the clonotypes that were shared by all four of the sorted-subset donors. Represented genetic and exposure-history diversity was restricted by having few donors.

Concerning this clone itself: The antigen remains undetermined.

The test was conducted at deep level. Methods used by the authors: ImmunoSEQ supplied junction-only sequences lacking quality scores, so filtering was different. Data came from immunoSEQ multiplex PCR; TCRdb stores just in-frame clones and leaves some out. V and J calls and clone size follow that table, whereas D and trimming were derived from the DNA. The repertoire consists of some 2 million clones, with about 94% occurring once and the leading ten covering around 1.1%. There are 15 residues in the CDR3. Germline V gives CDR1 SGHDT, CDR2 YYEEEE. Trimming left V 2 bases short and J 0 bases short, with 11 bases between. CD8 cells regarded as naive lacked CD45RO, were positively chosen for CCR7, and omitted terminally differentiated effector memory CD45RA+ cells.

This clonotype was sampled from a man younger than 35 in good health. The genes are TRBV5-6 and TRBJ1-2; a possible D gene is TRBD1 (5 bases). Sequenced sample: naive CD8+ T cells sorted from blood. CDR3 DNA: TGTGCCAGCAGCTTTGGGACGGTCACTAACTATGGCTACACCTTC. This gives the protein CASSFGTVTNYGYTF.